This TCR beta chain appears in the sequencing data of a study of blood T cell repertoires in COVID-19. Study at large: Some COVID-19 samples were acute and others convalescent; all came from the United States, Italy and Spain. PBMCs, B-cell-depleted T cells, or T cells were the source of the cDNA or gDNA that made up the material.

Individuals aged roughly 18 to 95 years were recruited from around 22 US areas. Method: immunoSEQ multiplex PCR; TCRdb's copy keeps in-frame clones and lacks some. Here the sample spans fewer than 350,000 clones, 70% to 90% being singletons. Between the trimmed V and J ends, which lost 4 bases and 7 bases, there was a span of 12 bases. The germline gives CDR1 SGDLS, CDR2 YYNGEE. The CDR3 is 14 amino acids. Sequenced input: PBMCs or T cells enriched from blood (not recorded which). The sequence was obtained from a woman in her forties who had recovered from COVID-19. The rearrangement uses TRBV9 and TRBJ1-6; D is possibly TRBD1 (6 bases). CDR3 nucleotides: TGTGCCAGCAGCAGGTGGACAGCGAATTCACCCCTCCACTTT. Its translation: CASSRWTANSPLHF.